This T cell receptor beta chain is from a study of metastatic and nonmetastatic thyroid tumors. The germline V gene encodes CDR1 MNHEY and CDR2 SMNVEV (reference sequence). The length of the CDR3 is 13 residues. TCRdb re-clonotyped the PCR reads via MiXCR. The profile shows roughly 89,000 clones, 9.5% to 15% of them singletons. Every patient was untreated before thyroid surgery. With respect to this clone: With a much larger clone just one base away, this may be a read error. The same CDR3 also results from other DNA sequences found in this sample.

This TCR came from a female donor with papillary thyroid cancer or a benign thyroid nodule (not recorded which). Some clones in this sample may be carry-over from other donors' samples. V gene TRBV27 combines with J gene TRBJ1-2, with D tentatively TRBD1 (5 bases). Sequenced material: tumor tissue. CDR3 in amino acids: CASSFNKGYGYTF. CDR3 sequence (DNA): TGTGCCAGTAGTTTTAACAAGGGGTATGGCTACACCTTC.